This is a list of T cell receptor beta chains from one sample in a study of T cells in Graves' hyperthyroidism and ophthalmopathy. TCRdb re-derived calls from the multiplex PCR reads in MiXCR, one entry per CDR3 protein. The table includes 500,000 to 650,000 distinct CDR3 sequences, about 14% detected once. Sequencing input: blood. These receptors were collected from a woman aged 45 to 65 with Graves' ophthalmopathy. CDR3s include the opening cysteine and the closing phenylalanine or tryptophan. Each record gives: V gene, clone size, J gene, CDR3 protein. The size field is filled for only some rows; it gives once, few, many or a size class.

>TRBV20-1|few|TRBJ2-7
CSGGLAGTYEQYF
>TRBV25-1|few|TRBJ2-1
CASSPNRGFYNEQFF
>TRBV11-3|few|TRBJ2-5
CASSLVAMVETQYF
>TRBV7-3|many|TRBJ1-1
CASSLTAGNTEAFF
>TRBV18|many|TRBJ2-5
CASLSGGQETQYF
>TRBV28|NA|TRBJ1-6
CASTRANSPLHF
>TRBV4-3|few|TRBJ2-7
CASSQERDHSSYEQYF
>TRBV20-1|many|TRBJ1-5
CSARGNSNQPQHF
>TRBV5-1|NA|TRBJ2-3
CASLKDNPLTDTQYF
>TRBV30|many|TRBJ1-5
CAWSVGQGEQPQHF
>TRBV30|many|TRBJ1-1
CAWNRVGDTEAFF
>TRBV28|many|TRBJ2-1
CASRVAETYNEQFF
>TRBV28|once|TRBJ2-3
CASRTGQSTDTQYF
>TRBV9|NA|TRBJ2-2
CASSPRTQGGELFF
>TRBV28|many|TRBJ1-4
CASSAPRGLYEKLFF
>TRBV2|many|TRBJ2-7
CASREGQGGTYEQYF
>TRBV5-1|many|TRBJ2-3
CASSLVTPTSNADTQYF
>TRBV4-3|few|TRBJ2-7
CASSQVAGATSYEQYF
>TRBV6-5|many|TRBJ2-7
CASSYYPFYEQYF
>TRBV7-2|many|TRBJ1-1
CASSLLQGMGTEAFF
>TRBV12-3/TRBV12-4|many|TRBJ1-5
CASSLQGVNQPQHF
>TRBV3-1|many|TRBJ2-5
CASSQAHPGQAPLETQYF
>TRBV29-1|NA|TRBJ2-1
CSVDRTGIYNEQFF
>TRBV28|many|TRBJ2-3
CASSSSLDTQYF